What follows are 27 T cell receptor beta chains derived from one specimen sequenced in a study of T cells in Graves' hyperthyroidism and ophthalmopathy. It was RNA transcripts that yielded the amplified TCR beta CDR3 regions. With the HTBI primer set, the TCR CDR3 went through a first round of RT-PCR. In TCRdb, the multiplex PCR reads were re-called with MiXCR into one record per CDR3 protein. The repertoire holds about 640,000 distinct CDR3 sequences, with roughly 15% as singletons. Input material: blood. The receptor set was obtained from a woman between 50 and 59 years old with Graves' ophthalmopathy.

This clonotype was seen repeatedly, ten times or more. V usage is TRBV30 and J usage is TRBJ2-7; 7 bases agree with TRBD1. The CDR3 length is 14 residues. From germline, CDR1 is GTSNPN and CDR2 SVGIG (reference sequence). V shed 4 bases, J shed 2 bases, and the junction held 8 bases outside the gene matches. CDR3 DNA sequence: TGTGCCTGGACCCCGGACAGGAGGCCCTACGAGCAGTACTTC. Its translation is CAWTPDRRPYEQYF. Supplemented by reference TRBV30 and TRBJ2-7, the full variable domain reads SQTIHQWPATLVQPVGSPLSLECTVEGTSNPNLYWYRQAAGRGLQLLFYSVGIGQISSEVPQNLSASRPQDRQFILSSKKLLLSDSGFYLCAWTPDRRPYEQYFGPGTRLTVT.

This clonotype was detected ten times or more. This chain connects TRBV2 to TRBJ2-1; no reliable D call. V was trimmed by 2 bases and J by 7 bases, leaving 9 bases between them. Germline CDR1 reads SNHLY; CDR2 reads FYNNEI. The CDR3 covers 13 residues. CDR3 sequence: CASSETVENEQFF. CDR3 in DNA: TGTGCCAGCAGTGAAACAGTTGAAAATGAGCAGTTCTTC. The full variable domain, with the rest looked up from reference TRBV2 and TRBJ2-1, is EPEVTQTPSHQVTQMGQEVILRCVPISNHLYFYWYRQILGQKVEFLVSFYNNEISEKSEIFDDQFSVERPDGSNFTLKIRSTKLEDSAMYFCASSETVENEQFFGPGTRLTVL.

This clonotype was seen many times. The rearrangement joins TRBV20-1 to TRBJ2-7, with 7 bases aligning to TRBD2. CDR3 length equals 14 residues. Germline CDR1 is DFQATT and CDR2 is SNEGSKA (reference sequence). J was trimmed by 3 bases and V by 5 bases; bases with no gene match: 10. In DNA, the CDR3 is TGCAGTGCTCCGACTAGCCTGAACGTCTACGAGCAGTACTTC. It encodes CSAPTSLNVYEQYF.

The V call is TRBV4-3, the J call TRBJ2-1, with TRBD2 matching 10 bases. Losses at the gene ends were 2 bases for V and 5 bases for J; bases not matched to a gene: 6. The CDR3 is 16 amino acids. Germline V gene data show CDR1 as LGHNA and CDR2 as YSLEER. Written as DNA, the CDR3 is TGCGCCAGCAGCCAATCTTCTAGCGGGGGAAACAATGAGCAGTTCTTC. Translation: CASSQSSSGGNNEQFF.

The rearrangement joins TRBV24-1 to TRBJ2-1; 10 nucleotides line up with TRBD2. CDR3 size: 14 residues. J was trimmed by 4 bases and V by 9 bases; bases with no gene match: 5. Germline CDR1 and CDR2: KGHDR and SFDVKD. CDR3: CATSGTSAYNEQFF. The CDR3 DNA sequence: TGTGCCACCTCGGGGACTAGCGCTTACAATGAGCAGTTCTTC.

This clonotype was seen many times. V usage is TRBV7-9 and J usage is TRBJ2-7, with TRBD2 as a possible D gene (6 bases). This CDR3 spans 14 amino acids. Trimming took off 1 base at V and 2 bases at J, with 9 bases between the two ends. Germline V lookup: CDR1 SEHNR, CDR2 FQNEAQ (reference sequence). CDR3 amino acids: CASSLGDSPYEQYF. Written as DNA, the CDR3 is TGTGCCAGCAGCTTAGGGGACTCTCCCTACGAGCAGTACTTC. Filled out from reference TRBV7-9 and TRBJ2-7, the complete variable domain reads DTGVSQNPRHKITKRGQNVTFRCDPISEHNRLYWYRQTLGQGPEFLTYFQNEAQLEKSRLLSDRFSAERPKGSFSTLEIQRTEQGDSAMYLCASSLGDSPYEQYFGPGTRLTVT.

In its sample, this clonotype was seen many times. This rearrangement joins TRBV2 to TRBJ2-7, with D possibly TRBD1 on 5 matching bases. Germline V lookup: CDR1 SNHLY, CDR2 FYNNEI. Trimming shortened V by 10 bases and J by 2 bases, and 15 bases separated the two germline ends. This CDR3 comprises 13 residues. CDR3 loop: CAIMTAYTYEQYF. The DNA for the CDR3 is TGTGCCATCATGACAGCCTACACCTACGAGCAGTACTTC.

The chain carries TRBV2 and TRBJ2-5; TRBD2 might be the D (6 bases). The CDR3 consists of 13 residues. The V gene's germline CDR1 is SNHLY and CDR2 FYNNEI. V was clipped by 0 bases and J by 5 bases, with 7 bases between them. As DNA, the CDR3 is TGTGCCAGCAGTGAAGCGGCGGGGGAGACCCAGTACTTC. Translating gives CASSEAAGETQYF. The full variable domain, in which reference TRBV2 and TRBJ2-5 provide the parts outside the CDR3, is EPEVTQTPSHQVTQMGQEVILRCVPISNHLYFYWYRQILGQKVEFLVSFYNNEISEKSEIFDDQFSVERPDGSNFTLKIRSTKLEDSAMYFCASSEAAGETQYFGPGTRLLVL.

This clonotype was recorded a few times. The V call is TRBV6-4, the J call TRBJ2-7, with a tentative D call TRBD1 (7 bases). Germline CDR1 is MRHNA and CDR2 is SNTAGT. CDR3 length: 16 residues. Trimming removed 2 bases from V and 0 bases from J, with 14 bases in between. Here the CDR3 reads CASSDGAGGPSYEQYF. CDR3 bases: TGTGCCAGCAGTGACGGGGCAGGGGGGCCCTCCTACGAGCAGTACTTC.

This clonotype was recorded at least ten times. This rearrangement joins TRBV28 to TRBJ1-1; D may be TRBD1 (5 bases). Trimming took 3 bases from V and 1 from J, leaving 15 bases between them. The CDR3 spans 16 residues. Germline V gives CDR1 MDHEN, CDR2 SYDVKM. The CDR3 region is CASSFELGHRNTEAFF. In DNA form, the CDR3 reads TGTGCCAGCAGTTTTGAGCTTGGACACAGGAACACTGAAGCTTTCTTT. Supplemented by reference TRBV28 and TRBJ1-1, the full variable domain reads DVKVTQSSRYLVKRTGEKVFLECVQDMDHENMFWYRQDPGLGLRLIYFSYDVKMKEKGDIPEGYSVSREKKERFSLILESASTNQTSMYLCASSFELGHRNTEAFFGQGTRLTVV.

The sample holds many counts of this clonotype. J is TRBJ1-3 and V is TRBV30; D uncertain. Trimming cost V 4 bases and J 2 bases, with 6 bases left between them. Germline V gives CDR1 GTSNPN, CDR2 SVGIG (reference sequence). The CDR3 extends over 12 amino acids. In DNA form, the CDR3 reads TGTGCCTGGAAGAAAGCTGGAAACACCATATATTTT. Amino acids: CAWKKAGNTIYF.

In its sample, this clonotype was seen many times. The V and J genes are TRBV12-3 or TRBV12-4 and TRBJ2-5; no reliable D call. CDR3 length: 14 amino acids. Trimming pared 2 bases from V and 0 bases from J, leaving 7 bases between. The CDR3, as DNA: TGTGCCAGCAGTTTATTGCCCAACCAAGAGACCCAGTACTTC. This codes for CASSLLPNQETQYF.

Many counts were recorded for this clonotype. CDR3: CASSEFLEGGGVRNEQFF. In DNA, the CDR3 is TGTGCCAGCAGTGAATTTTTGGAGGGTGGTGGTGTGAGGAATGAGCAGTTCTTC. V and J are TRBV6-1 and TRBJ2-1; possible D gene TRBD2, 6 bases. Looked up from germline, CDR1 is MNHNS and CDR2 is SASEGT. Trimming took 2 bases from V and 7 from J, leaving 24 bases between them. The CDR3 covers 18 residues.

This clonotype appeared many times. V gene TRBV5-1 combines with J gene TRBJ1-6; D gene unclear. The CDR3 covers 15 residues. With 5 bases removed from V and 10 bases from J, the gap between germline ends came to 19 bases. The germline gives CDR1 SGHRS, CDR2 YFSETQ. DNA for the CDR3: TGCGCCAGCAGGAGGACGGAGTCACATGGATCACCCCTCCACTTT. Translating it yields CASRRTESHGSPLHF.

Details on this clonotype: A much bigger clone sits one base away, suggesting this may be a read error. The chain is built from TRBV6-2 or TRBV6-3 and TRBJ1-2; 7 bases agree with TRBD1. With V trimmed by 10 bases and J by 4 bases, 9 bases remained unmatched. This CDR3 spans 13 amino acids. Germline CDR1 reads MNHEY; CDR2 reads SVGEGT. The CDR3 DNA sequence: TGTGCCACCAGACAGGGCATTAGCTATGGCTACACCTTC. Its translation is CATRQGISYGYTF.

The genes are TRBV6-1 and TRBJ2-1; possible D gene TRBD1, 6 bases. Trimming removed 4 bases at V and 3 bases at J, with 13 bases between. CDR3 length: 15 amino acids. The V gene's germline CDR1 is MNHNS and CDR2 SASEGT. CDR3: CASSGTGTVYNEQFF. CDR3 in DNA: TGTGCCAGCAGTGGCACAGGGACGGTCTACAATGAGCAGTTCTTC.

This clonotype came up many times. V is TRBV6-2 or TRBV6-3 and J is TRBJ2-2, with TRBD1 as a possible D gene (6 bases). V lost 5 bases to trimming and J lost 0 bases, with 13 bases between them. This CDR3 is built from 16 residues. Germline V gives CDR1 MNHEY, CDR2 SVGEGT. In nucleotides, the CDR3 is TGTGCCAGCAGTCAACTACAGGGAGCGAACACCGGGGAGCTGTTTTTT. This sequence encodes CASSQLQGANTGELFF.

In its sample, this clonotype was seen many times. V usage is TRBV9 and J usage is TRBJ2-3; unclear D gene. The CDR3 covers 14 residues. V was shortened by 0 bases and J by 0 bases, with 5 bases between the two germline ends. Germline V lookup: CDR1 SGDLS, CDR2 YYNGEE. CDR3 DNA sequence: TGTGCCAGCAGCGTAGCGGATAGCACAGATACGCAGTATTTT. Amino acid sequence: CASSVADSTDTQYF.

V is TRBV28 and J is TRBJ2-7; no clear D. The length of the CDR3 is 14 residues. The ends were cut back, 1 base at V and 6 bases at J, with 13 bases in the middle. Germline values: CDR1 MDHEN, CDR2 SYDVKM. CDR3 protein: CASSLSHDLREQYF. In nucleotides, the CDR3 is TGTGCCAGCAGTTTATCCCACGACCTTCGCGAGCAGTACTTC.

This clonotype was seen repeatedly, ten times or more. The chain has TRBV28 and TRBJ1-2, with 8 bases lining up with TRBD1. CDR3 length: 17 amino acids. Germline-derived CDR1 and CDR2 are MDHEN and SYDVKM. The V segment lost 6 bases and the J segment 1 base; nucleotides outside the gene matches: 13. CDR3 sequence reads: CASSSRDRRGFNYGYTF. DNA for the CDR3: TGTGCCAGCAGCAGTCGGGACAGGAGAGGATTTAACTATGGCTACACCTTC.

This clonotype has ten or more counts. This chain joins TRBV28 and TRBJ2-7; the D gene is possibly TRBD1 (6 bases). CDR3 length: 18 residues. Germline V gene lookup returns CDR1 MDHEN and CDR2 SYDVKM. V lost 3 bases and J lost 0, with 21 bases in between. The CDR3 sequence: CASSFIRDTTYYSYEQYF. CDR3 sequence (DNA): TGTGCCAGCAGTTTTATCCGGGACACAACCTATTACTCCTACGAGCAGTACTTC.

This clonotype has only a few counts. The chain has TRBV28 and TRBJ1-5; D perhaps matches TRBD1 (6 bases). V was trimmed by 8 bases and J by 4 bases, leaving 15 bases between them. CDR1 and CDR2 from the germline V gene are MDHEN and SYDVKM. This CDR3 is built from 14 residues. The CDR3 DNA follows: TGTGCCAGCCGTACCGGGACACTGAATCAGCCCCAGCATTTT. Protein: CASRTGTLNQPQHF.

Notes on this clonotype: This may be a read error: a much more frequent sequence differs by one nucleotide. The chain uses TRBV28 and TRBJ1-3, with 8 bases that match TRBD1. CDR1 is MDHEN, CDR2 SYDVKM, per germline. This CDR3 spans 16 amino acids. Here the CDR3 reads CASSLPGQGGGNTVYF. The CDR3 coding sequence is TGTGCCAGCAGTTTACCTGGACAGGGTGGTGGAAACACCGTATATTTT.

Comments on this clonotype: A read error is possible here, since a much larger clone lies one base away. The genes are TRBV11-3 and TRBJ1-1; D remains unclear. Germline values: CDR1 SGHNT, CDR2 YENEEA. This CDR3 is built from 14 residues. The CDR3 nucleotides read TGTGCCAGCAGCTTAGTTTTGGGGAACACTAAAGCTTTCTTT. Translated, it gives CASSLVLGNTKAFF.

At least ten counts were recorded for this clonotype. This chain joins TRBV27 and TRBJ1-1; D is perhaps TRBD1 (6 bases). Trimming removed 2 bases from V and 5 bases from J, with 12 bases in between. Germline CDR1 MNHEY, CDR2 SMNVEV (reference sequence). This CDR3 contains 14 residues. This CDR3 is CASSLEGVRTEAFF. DNA of the CDR3: TGTGCCAGCAGTTTAGAGGGGGTACGGACTGAAGCTTTCTTT.

The table lists this clonotype with a few counts. The chain is built from TRBV6-5 and TRBJ2-6; D uncertain. Looked up from germline, CDR1 is MNHEY and CDR2 is SVGAGI. This CDR3 comprises 15 residues. V lost 2 bases to trimming and J lost 2 bases, with 7 bases between them. CDR3 nucleotides: TGTGCCAGCAGTTACGGGCTAGCTGGGGCCAACGTCCTGACTTTC. It yields the protein CASSYGLAGANVLTF.

This clonotype was observed many times. One end of the junction fails to match germline, which may point to a read error. This chain uses TRBV2 with TRBJ1-1; D gene unclear. Germline V gene sequence: CDR1 SNHLY, CDR2 FYNNEI. The CDR3 spans 11 residues. DNA for the CDR3: TGTGCCAGCAGTGAGAACGCTGAAGCTTTCTTT. Its translation: CASSENAEAFF. The whole variable domain, remainder taken from reference TRBV2 and TRBJ1-1, is EPEVTQTPSHQVTQMGQEVILRCVPISNHLYFYWYRQILGQKVEFLVSFYNNEISEKSEIFDDQFSVERPDGSNFTLKIRSTKLEDSAMYFCASSENAEAFFGQGTRLTVV.